This TCR beta chain was identified in a study of T cell responses to AZD1222 COVID-19 vaccine. Study observations and caveats: In a largely white British group with more females than males, clonal diversity was possibly underestimated.

The V end lost 2 bases, the J end lost 1 base, and 9 bases lay between the germline ends. Germline CDR1 and CDR2: MNHNY and SVGAGI (reference sequence). CDR3 length equals 15 residues. TCRdb's copy holds only in-frame clones and misses some; the assay was immunoSEQ multiplex PCR. This table holds around 140,000 clones. On this clone itself: Its specificity is unknown.

The chain uses TRBV6-6 and TRBJ1-5, with D maybe TRBD1 (5 bases). The clonotype was recovered from an adult in good health. Specimen: peripheral blood. The CDR3 sequence is CASSYGGGSNQPQHF. The CDR3 nucleotides are TGTGCCAGCAGTTACGGCGGGGGAAGCAATCAGCCCCAGCATTTT.